This T cell receptor (beta chain) was captured by sequencing in a study of blood T cells in healthy people across ages. Study outcomes and limitations: Donor CMV status was unknown, possibly confounding expanded clonotype changes. It was held that the diversity estimates obtained from one million T cells were underestimates. With age, beta diversity per million T cells declined roughly linearly, significantly by around 43.

This clonotype was counted only a few times. Its antigen is as yet unknown. Each donor gave 9.5 to 10 milliliters of peripheral blood. Germline CDR1 and CDR2: SQVTM and ANQGSEA. The V segment lost 6 bases and the J segment 1 base; nucleotides outside the gene matches: 4. CDR3 length: 13 residues. The use of a sample-barcoded 5' primer and a J-beta primer mix characterized a second PCR of about 7 to 12 cycles. Each CDR3 protein gets one entry after TCRdb re-called the 5' RACE reads with MiXCR. In the table there are about 1,600,000 distinct CDR3 sequences, around 39% of which are singletons. This sequence was found in a woman under 30 in good health. Material for sequencing was blood. The chain has TRBV29-1 and TRBJ2-5; 8 nucleotides match TRBD2. The CDR3 sequence is CSVRLATQETQYF. The CDR3 nucleotides read TGCAGCGTCAGACTAGCGACCCAAGAGACCCAGTACTTC.